This T cell receptor beta chain was sequenced for a study of low-dose radiotherapy and immunotherapy resistance in tumors. Study at large: Participants in Cohort 1 were administered 0.5 Gy per fraction at 2-week intervals, to a cumulative dose of 6.5 Gy. Every two weeks, cyclophosphamide 200 mg/m2 was infused one day before radiation plus immunotherapy.

The table lists this clonotype with many counts. TRAV and TRBV primers primed cDNA for both TCRalpha and TCRbeta. An approximately 19-cycle PCR with a constant-region primer and V-primer adapter amplified TCRs. Researchers amplified the isolated mRNA using in vitro transcription. TCRdb re-derived calls from the reads in MiXCR, one entry per CDR3 protein. The sample records some 94,000 distinct CDR3 sequences, more than 20% being singletons. The time point: after trial treatment. The treatment: LDRT plus nivolumab, ipilimumab, low-dose cyclophosphamide and aspirin (RACIN trial). Every donor was treated with nivolumab, ipilimumab, aspirin, low-dose cyclophosphamide and also low-dose radiotherapy. The sample in question was PBMCs, obtained after low-dose radiotherapy plus immunotherapy. The source is a female donor with ovarian cancer.

CDR3 amino acids: CASSLVTGGNEQFF. CDR3 bases: TGTGCCAGCAGTTTAGTTACGGGAGGGAATGAGCAGTTCTTC. This chain links TRBV28 with TRBJ2-1; TRBD2 matches at 8 bases. This CDR3 is 14 amino acids long. CDR1 and CDR2 (germline): MDHEN, SYDVKM. Losses at the gene ends were 2 bases for V and 7 bases for J; bases not matched to a gene: 4.